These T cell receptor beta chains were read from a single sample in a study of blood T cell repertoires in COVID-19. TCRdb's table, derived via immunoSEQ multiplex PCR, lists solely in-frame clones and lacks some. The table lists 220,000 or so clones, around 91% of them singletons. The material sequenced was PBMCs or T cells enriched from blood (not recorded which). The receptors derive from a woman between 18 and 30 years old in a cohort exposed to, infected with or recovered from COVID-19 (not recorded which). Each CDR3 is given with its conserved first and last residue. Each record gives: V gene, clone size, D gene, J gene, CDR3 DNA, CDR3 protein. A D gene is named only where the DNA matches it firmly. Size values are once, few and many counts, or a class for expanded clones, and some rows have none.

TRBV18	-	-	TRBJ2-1	TGTGCCAGCTCACCACGCGGGTACAATGAGCAGTTCTTC	CASSPRGYNEQFF
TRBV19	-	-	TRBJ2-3	TGTGCCAGTAGTACGGGACACACTAGCACAGATACGCAGTATTTT	CASSTGHTSTDTQYF
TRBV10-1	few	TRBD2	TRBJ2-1	TGCGCCAGCAGTACTTATTCGGGGGGAAGTGAGCAGTTCTTC	CASSTYSGGSEQFF
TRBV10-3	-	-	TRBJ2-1	TGTGCCATCAGTGATAGGGGTTTGAATGAGCAGTTCTTC	CAISDRGLNEQFF
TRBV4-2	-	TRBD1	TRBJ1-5	TGTGCCAGCAGCCCGGGGACAGCGGATAGCAATCAGCCCCAGCATTTT	CASSPGTADSNQPQHF
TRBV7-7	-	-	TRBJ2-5	TGTGCTAGCAGCTTAACGATGGGGGCAGGGGAGACCCAGTACTTC	CASSLTMGAGETQYF
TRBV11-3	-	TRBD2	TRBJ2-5	TGTGCCAGCAGCTTAGGGACTAGCGGGAGGCAGGAGACCCAGTACTTC	CASSLGTSGRQETQYF
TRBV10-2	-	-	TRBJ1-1	TGCGCCAGCAGTGTGCAGGGCCACACTGAAGCTTTCTTT	CASSVQGHTEAFF
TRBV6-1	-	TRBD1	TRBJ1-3	TGTGCCAGCAGTGAGTGGACAGGGCCCGGAAACACCATATATTTT	CASSEWTGPGNTIYF
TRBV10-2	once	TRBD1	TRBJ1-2	TGCGCCAGCAGTCCACAGGGGACCTATGGCTACACCTTC	CASSPQGTYGYTF
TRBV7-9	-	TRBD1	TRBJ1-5	TGTGCCAGCAGCTCGGACAGGGAAAGCAATCAGCCCCAGCATTTT	CASSSDRESNQPQHF
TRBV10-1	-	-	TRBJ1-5	TGCGCCAGCAGTGACAGGAGCAATCAGCCCCAGCATTTT	CASSDRSNQPQHF
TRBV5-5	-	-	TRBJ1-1	TGTGCCAGCAGCTTGGTTAGGAACACTGAAGCTTTCTTT	CASSLVRNTEAFF
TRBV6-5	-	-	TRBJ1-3	TGTGCCAGCACACCCACCCGACAGTCTGGAAACACCATATATTTT	CASTPTRQSGNTIYF
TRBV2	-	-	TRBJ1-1	TGTGCCAGCAGCGTTGGGGGGGAAGCTTTCTTT	CASSVGGEAFF